This TCR beta chain was sequenced during a study of blood T cell repertoires in COVID-19. Study background: COVID-19 samples from acute and convalescent phases originated in the United States, Italy and Spain. Nucleic acid was either cDNA or gDNA, and it came from T cells, B-cell-depleted T cells, or PBMCs.

CDR1 LGHDT and CDR2 YNNKEL come from the germline V gene (reference sequence). The CDR3 is 15 residues long. After removal of 1 base from V and 6 bases from J, the junction contained 4 bases not matched to a gene. Per the study methods: For nucleated cells, counts were estimated from reference gene primer amplification. Here immunoSEQ multiplex PCR was the method, and the copy in TCRdb shows in-frame clones only, minus some. V and J calls and clone size are those listed in that table; D and trimming were worked out from the DNA. The sample yields about 300,000 clones, approximately 89% seen once. This clonotype was obtained from a woman under 40 who had recovered from COVID-19. The chain links TRBV3-1 (or the pseudogene TRBV3-2) to TRBJ2-2, with TRBD2 identical over 8 bases. The sample taken for sequencing was peripheral blood. The chain's CDR3 is CASSQGRREAGELFF. CDR3 bases: TGTGCCAGCAGCCAAGGGAGGCGGGAGGCCGGGGAGCTGTTTTTT.